The 11 T cell receptor beta chains below come from one sample, sequenced in a study of CD8+CD57+ T cells in acquired aplastic anemia. The use of genomic DNA as template underpinned the TCR beta VDJ and CDR3 profiling. TCRdb independently ran MiXCR on the reads; one entry per CDR3 protein. The repertoire holds about 420,000 distinct CDR3 sequences, with roughly 64% as singletons. Specimen: sorted CD4+, CD8+, or CD8+CD57+ T cells (not recorded which) from PBMCs. The receptors here all came from a human donor in good health, serving as a control.

CDR3 in amino acids: CASSLVGINTGELFF. CDR3 sequence (DNA): TGTGCCAGCAGCTTAGTAGGCATCAACACCGGGGAGCTGTTTTTT. The chain links TRBV5-4 to TRBJ2-2; D is uncertain. Trimming pared 2 bases from V and 2 bases from J, leaving 10 bases between. The length of the CDR3 is 15 residues. Germline CDR1 reads SGHNT; CDR2 reads YYREEE (reference sequence).

To note about this clonotype: A read error may produce the germline difference seen at one junction end. The chain is built from TRBV2 and TRBJ1-6, with D uncertain. The CDR3 extends over 13 amino acids. Germline V CDR1 and CDR2: SNHLY, FYNNEI. In DNA form, the CDR3 reads TGTGCCAGCAGCGTGGCTCAGGCTTCATATCGCCACTTC. It translates to CASSVAQASYRHF.

J is TRBJ1-6 and V is TRBV20-1; 7 nucleotides align to TRBD1. V shed 1 base, J shed 9 bases, and the junction held 12 bases outside the gene matches. CDR1 DFQATT and CDR2 SNEGSKA come from the germline V gene (reference sequence). The length of the CDR3 is 16 residues. The chain's CDR3 is CSARGSGGPNSSPLHF. The CDR3 nucleotides read TGCAGTGCTAGAGGATCAGGGGGACCGAATAGTTCACCCCTCCACTTT.

This clonotype appeared a single time. DNA of the CDR3: TGTGCCAGCAGCTTAGGCGCGCGGACACTTCATTTTGAGACCCAGTACTTC. Amino acid sequence: CASSLGARTLHFETQYF. The rearrangement joins TRBV7-2 to TRBJ2-5; perhaps TRBD1 as D (5 bases). Germline values: CDR1 SGHTA, CDR2 FQGNSA. V dropped 1 base and J dropped 5 bases, with 20 bases sitting between them. The CDR3 extends over 17 amino acids. The whole variable domain, filled in from reference TRBV7-2 and TRBJ2-5, reads GAGVSQSPSNKVTEKGKDVELRCDPISGHTALYWYRQSLGQGLEFLIYFQGNSAPDKSGLPSDRFSAERTGGSVSTLTIQRTQQEDSAVYLCASSLGARTLHFETQYFGPGTRLLVL.

This chain uses TRBV7-2 with TRBJ2-3; 11 bases are shared with TRBD2. Looked up from germline, CDR1 is SGHTA and CDR2 is FQGNSA. V lost 6 bases and J lost 11; bases outside the gene matches: 13. There are 15 residues in the CDR3. For the CDR3, the DNA is TGTGCCAGCAGTTCACTAGCGGGGGCCCCCGGGGAGCAGTATTTT. Translation: CASSSLAGAPGEQYF.

The chain employs TRBV5-1 and TRBJ1-4; D is uncertain. This CDR3 region has 18 residues. The V end lost 4 bases, the J end lost 0 bases, and 19 bases lay between the germline ends. Germline CDR1 SGHRS, CDR2 YFSETQ. The CDR3 DNA follows: TGCGCCAGCAGCCCTCAAAGAGGTTGGCTGTCAACTAATGAAAAACTGTTTTTT. Its translation is CASSPQRGWLSTNEKLFF. Variable domain in full (rest from reference TRBV5-1 and TRBJ1-4): KAGVTQTPRYLIKTRGQQVTLSCSPISGHRSVSWYQQTPGQGLQFLFEYFSETQRNKGNFPGRFSGRQFSNSRSEMNVSTLELGDSALYLCASSPQRGWLSTNEKLFFGSGTQLSVL.

In the case of this clonotype: As the CDR3 is not closed by the conserved phenylalanine or tryptophan, this likely results from a read error. Because the CDR3's place on the DNA is in doubt, the DNA is left out and the CDR3 is given as listed by TCRdb. The chain recombines TRBV9 with TRBJ2-7; the D call in the table, TRBD1, was not verified against the DNA. Germline CDR1 reads SGDLS; CDR2 reads YYNGEE. The CDR3 is 12 amino acids in total, end residues counted. CDR3 residues: CASSTDRGNSHL.

The rearrangement uses TRBV19 and TRBJ2-3, with D possibly TRBD2 on 10 matching bases. Trimming left V 4 bases short and J 6 bases short, with 17 bases between. There are 15 residues in the CDR3. Germline lookup yields CDR1 LNHDA and CDR2 SQIVND (reference sequence). The CDR3 DNA follows: TGTGCCAGTAGTAGTAGCGGGGGGACAGGGGATACGCAGTATTTT. Protein: CASSSSGGTGDTQYF.

Concerning this clonotype itself: This could be a read error, since a much larger clone is one nucleotide away. The chain employs TRBV20-1 and TRBJ1-2; D perhaps matches TRBD1 (5 bases). Germline V gene sequence: CDR1 DFQATT, CDR2 SNEGSKA (reference sequence). This CDR3 has 14 residues. CDR3 sequence: CSARSPGGNCGYTF. The CDR3 bases are TGCAGTGCTAGATCCCCGGGGGGTAACTGTGGCTACACCTTC.

The genes are TRBV19 and TRBJ1-1; 9 bases agree with TRBD1. Germline V gene data show CDR1 as LNHDA and CDR2 as SQIVND (reference sequence). Trimming took 6 bases from V and 6 from J; bases not matched to a gene: 11. This CDR3 comprises 15 residues. The CDR3, as DNA: TGTGCCAGTAGGGGACAGGGTAGCTCCTTACCTGAAGCTTTCTTT. Translated: CASRGQGSSLPEAFF.

This clonotype was seen at least ten times. The chain combines TRBV2 with TRBJ1-3, with D possibly matching TRBD1 (5 bases). The CDR3 spans 15 residues. The germline V and J ends were trimmed by 8 bases and 0 bases, with 14 bases remaining between them. Germline V gene data show CDR1 as SNHLY and CDR2 as FYNNEI. This CDR3 reads CASGREGISGNTIYF. The CDR3 bases are TGTGCCAGCGGCAGGGAGGGGATCTCTGGAAACACCATATATTTT.